Reported below is one TCR beta chain. Clones were sequenced by immunoSEQ multiplex PCR, and TCRdb holds only the in-frame ones, with some missing. The sample consists of 630,000 or so clones, about 90% of them appearing once. The ends were cut back, 1 base at V and 8 bases at J, with 11 bases in the middle. Looked up from germline, CDR1 is LNHNV and CDR2 is YYDKDF (reference sequence). The CDR3 length is 13 residues. The record originates from a study of shared T cell receptors in the human thymus. The sample was also reused in another study, on human thymus T cells. This second report adds: Infants served as donors; they were healthy and Finnish and were having corrective surgery for congenital heart defects. The study used thymus tissue resected during corrective heart surgery. Seemingly biased V and J gene usage marked thymic and blood repertoires. Related reports documented highly overlapping thymic repertoires among unrelated individuals.

The chain recombines TRBV15 with TRBJ1-2, with D unresolved. The sequenced sample consisted of thymocytes. This clonotype was sampled from a boy under three years old with a congenital heart defect. The CDR3 is CATSRVGEEGYTF. DNA for the CDR3: TGTGCCACCAGCAGAGTCGGGGAAGAAGGCTACACCTTC.